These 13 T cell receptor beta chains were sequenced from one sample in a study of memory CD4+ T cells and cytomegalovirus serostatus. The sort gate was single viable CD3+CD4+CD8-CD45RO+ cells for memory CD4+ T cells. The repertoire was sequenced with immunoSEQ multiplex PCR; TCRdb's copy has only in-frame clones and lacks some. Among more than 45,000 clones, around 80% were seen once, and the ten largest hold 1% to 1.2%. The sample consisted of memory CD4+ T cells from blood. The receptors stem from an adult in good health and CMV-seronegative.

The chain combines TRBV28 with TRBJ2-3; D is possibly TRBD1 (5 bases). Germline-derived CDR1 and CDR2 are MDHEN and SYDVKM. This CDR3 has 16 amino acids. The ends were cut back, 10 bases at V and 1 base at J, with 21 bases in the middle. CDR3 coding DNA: TGTGCCACCTGGCGTGAGCCCCTCAGGGGCACAGATACGCAGTATTTT. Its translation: CATWREPLRGTDTQYF.

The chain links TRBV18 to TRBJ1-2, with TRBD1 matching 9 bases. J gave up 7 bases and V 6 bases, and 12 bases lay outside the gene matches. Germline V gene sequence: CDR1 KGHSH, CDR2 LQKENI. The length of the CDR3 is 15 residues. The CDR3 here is CASSGRTGAIGGYTF. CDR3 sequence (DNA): TGTGCCAGCTCGGGACGGACAGGGGCGATAGGTGGCTACACCTTC.

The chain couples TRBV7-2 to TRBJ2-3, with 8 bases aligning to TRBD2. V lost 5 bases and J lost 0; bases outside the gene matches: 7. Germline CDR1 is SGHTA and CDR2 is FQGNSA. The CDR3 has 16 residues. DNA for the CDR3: TGTGCCAGCAGCCCGCAACTAGCGGTCAGCACAGATACGCAGTATTTT. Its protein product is CASSPQLAVSTDTQYF.

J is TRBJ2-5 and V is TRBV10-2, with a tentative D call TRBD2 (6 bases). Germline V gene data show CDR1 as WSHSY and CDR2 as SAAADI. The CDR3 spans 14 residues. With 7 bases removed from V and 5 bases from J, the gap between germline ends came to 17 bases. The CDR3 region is CASKWGDKGETQYF. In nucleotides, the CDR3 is TGCGCCAGCAAATGGGGGGATAAGGGTGAGACCCAGTACTTC.

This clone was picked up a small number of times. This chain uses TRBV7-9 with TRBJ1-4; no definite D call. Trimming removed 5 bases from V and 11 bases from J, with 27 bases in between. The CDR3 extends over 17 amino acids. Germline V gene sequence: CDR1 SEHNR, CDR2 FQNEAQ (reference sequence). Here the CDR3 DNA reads TGTGCCAGCAGCCCGAGGCGAAATATGAAAGGAATGAGGAAACTGTTTTTT. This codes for CASSPRRNMKGMRKLFF.

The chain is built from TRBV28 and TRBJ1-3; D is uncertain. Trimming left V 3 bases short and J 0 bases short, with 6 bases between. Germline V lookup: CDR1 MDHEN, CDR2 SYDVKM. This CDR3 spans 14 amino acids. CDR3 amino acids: CASSFWGSGNTIYF. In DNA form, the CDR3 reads TGTGCCAGCAGTTTCTGGGGCTCTGGAAACACCATATATTTT.

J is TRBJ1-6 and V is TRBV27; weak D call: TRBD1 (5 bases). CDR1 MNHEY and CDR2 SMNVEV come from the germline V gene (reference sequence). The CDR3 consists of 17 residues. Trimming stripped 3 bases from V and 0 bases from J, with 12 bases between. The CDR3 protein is CASSFRADSSYNSPLHF. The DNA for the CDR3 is TGTGCCAGCAGTTTCAGGGCGGATAGCTCCTATAATTCACCCCTCCACTTT.

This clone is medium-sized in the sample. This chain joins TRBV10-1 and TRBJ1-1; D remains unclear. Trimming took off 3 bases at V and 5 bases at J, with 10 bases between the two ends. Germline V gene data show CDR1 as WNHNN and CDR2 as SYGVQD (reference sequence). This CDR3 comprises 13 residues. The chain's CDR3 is CASSDSGVTEAFF. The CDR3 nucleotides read TGCGCCAGCAGTGACAGTGGAGTAACTGAAGCTTTCTTT.

CDR3 DNA sequence: TGCGCCAGCAGCCAAGAAGGACTAGTCAATGAGCAGTTCTTC. It is translated as CASSQEGLVNEQFF. The chain uses TRBV4-1 and TRBJ2-1; 7 positions agree with TRBD2. This CDR3 is 14 amino acids long. CDR1 is MGHRA and CDR2 is YSYEKL in the germline V gene. Trimming removed 0 bases from V and 6 bases from J; junction bases left unmatched: 2.

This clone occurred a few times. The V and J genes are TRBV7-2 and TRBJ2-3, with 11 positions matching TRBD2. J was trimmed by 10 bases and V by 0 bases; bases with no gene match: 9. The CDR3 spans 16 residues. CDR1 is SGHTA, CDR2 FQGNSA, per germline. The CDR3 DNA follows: TGTGCCAGCAGCTTAGCTAGCGGGAGGGCCTTAGGTGCGCAGTATTTT. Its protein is CASSLASGRALGAQYF.

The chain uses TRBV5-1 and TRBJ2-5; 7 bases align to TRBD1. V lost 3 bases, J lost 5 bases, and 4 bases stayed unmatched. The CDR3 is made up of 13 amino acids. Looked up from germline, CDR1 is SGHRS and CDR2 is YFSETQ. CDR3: CASSSGQWETQYF. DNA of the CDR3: TGCGCCAGCAGCTCGGGACAGTGGGAGACCCAGTACTTC.

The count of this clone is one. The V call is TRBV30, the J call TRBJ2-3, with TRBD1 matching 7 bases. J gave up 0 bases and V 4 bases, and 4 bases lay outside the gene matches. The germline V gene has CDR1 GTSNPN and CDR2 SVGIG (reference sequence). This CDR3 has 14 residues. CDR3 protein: CAWTRTGSTDTQYF. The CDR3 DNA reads TGTGCCTGGACCCGGACAGGTAGCACAGATACGCAGTATTTT.

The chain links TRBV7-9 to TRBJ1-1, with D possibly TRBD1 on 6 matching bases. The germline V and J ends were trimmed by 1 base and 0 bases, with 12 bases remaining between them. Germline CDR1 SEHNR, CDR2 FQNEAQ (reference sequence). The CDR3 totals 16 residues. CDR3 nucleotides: TGTGCCAGCAGCTTAGACCCGAGGGGGATGAACACTGAAGCTTTCTTT. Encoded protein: CASSLDPRGMNTEAFF.